Here is one TCR beta chain with its context. V lost 4 bases to trimming and J lost 6 bases; unmatched junction nucleotides: 7. The CDR3 length is 14 residues. Germline V gene lookup returns CDR1 SNHLY and CDR2 FYNNEI. This entry is derived from a study of T cell changes during pregnancy in multiple sclerosis. Libraries were prepared by immunoSEQ multiplex PCR; TCRdb keeps only in-frame clonotypes and omits some of them. The sample includes about 85,000 clones, approximately 89% of them seen just once. Sequencing used peripheral blood, obtained in the first trimester of pregnancy. This chain uses TRBV2 with TRBJ2-5; TRBD1 agrees at 8 bases. The receptor comes from a female donor with multiple sclerosis, enrolled in a pregnancy study. In DNA, the CDR3 is TGTGCCAGCAGTGTGGGACAGGTGGAGAAGACCCAGTACTTC. It codes for CASSVGQVEKTQYF.